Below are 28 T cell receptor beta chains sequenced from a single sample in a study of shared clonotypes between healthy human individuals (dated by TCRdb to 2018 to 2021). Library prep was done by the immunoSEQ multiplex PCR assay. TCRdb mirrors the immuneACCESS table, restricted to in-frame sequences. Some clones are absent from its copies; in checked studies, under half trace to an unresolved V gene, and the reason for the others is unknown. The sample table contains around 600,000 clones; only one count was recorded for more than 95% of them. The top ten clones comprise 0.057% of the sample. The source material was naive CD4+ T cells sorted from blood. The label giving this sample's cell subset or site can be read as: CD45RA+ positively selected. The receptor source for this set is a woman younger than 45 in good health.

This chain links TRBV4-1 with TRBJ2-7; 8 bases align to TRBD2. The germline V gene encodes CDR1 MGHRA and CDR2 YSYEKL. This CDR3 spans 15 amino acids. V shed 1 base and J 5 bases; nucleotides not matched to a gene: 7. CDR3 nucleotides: TGCGCCAGCAGCCAAGGTAGTAGCGGGATCAACGAGCAGTACTTC. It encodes CASSQGSSGINEQYF.

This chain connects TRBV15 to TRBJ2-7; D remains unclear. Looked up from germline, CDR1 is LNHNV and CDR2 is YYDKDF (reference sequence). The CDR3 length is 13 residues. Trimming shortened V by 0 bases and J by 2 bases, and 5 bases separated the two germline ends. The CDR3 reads CATSRDRTYEQYF. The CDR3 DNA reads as TGTGCCACCAGCAGAGATAGGACCTACGAGCAGTACTTC.

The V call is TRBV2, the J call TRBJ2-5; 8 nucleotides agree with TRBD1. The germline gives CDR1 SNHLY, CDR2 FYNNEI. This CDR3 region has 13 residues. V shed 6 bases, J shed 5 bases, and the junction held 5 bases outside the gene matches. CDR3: CASSLDREETQYF. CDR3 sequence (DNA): TGTGCCAGCAGCCTGGACAGGGAGGAGACCCAGTACTTC.

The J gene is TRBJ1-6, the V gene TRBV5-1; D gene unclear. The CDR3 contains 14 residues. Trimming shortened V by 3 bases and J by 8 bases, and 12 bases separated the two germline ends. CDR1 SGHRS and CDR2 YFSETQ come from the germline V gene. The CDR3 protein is CASSSRVGDSPLHF. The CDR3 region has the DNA TGCGCCAGCAGCTCCCGTGTTGGGGATTCACCCCTCCACTTT.

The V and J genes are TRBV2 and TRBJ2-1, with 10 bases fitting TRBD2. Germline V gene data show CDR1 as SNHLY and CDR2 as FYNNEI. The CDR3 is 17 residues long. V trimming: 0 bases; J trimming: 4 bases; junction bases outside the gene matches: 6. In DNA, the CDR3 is TGTGCCAGCAGTGAAGCCGGGGCTAGCGGGGGATACAATGAGCAGTTCTTC. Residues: CASSEAGASGGYNEQFF.

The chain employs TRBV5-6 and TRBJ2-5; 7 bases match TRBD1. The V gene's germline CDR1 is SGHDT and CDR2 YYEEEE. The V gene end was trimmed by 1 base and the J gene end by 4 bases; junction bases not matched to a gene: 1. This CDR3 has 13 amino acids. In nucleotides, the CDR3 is TGTGCCAGCAGCTTGAACAGGGGAGAGACCCAGTACTTC. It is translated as CASSLNRGETQYF.

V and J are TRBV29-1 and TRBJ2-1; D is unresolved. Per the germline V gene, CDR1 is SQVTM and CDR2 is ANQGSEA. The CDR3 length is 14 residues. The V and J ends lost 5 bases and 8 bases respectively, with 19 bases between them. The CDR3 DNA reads TGCAGCGTTCGCGCCCTCAAAGGTTTCGATGAGCAGTTCTTC. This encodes CSVRALKGFDEQFF.

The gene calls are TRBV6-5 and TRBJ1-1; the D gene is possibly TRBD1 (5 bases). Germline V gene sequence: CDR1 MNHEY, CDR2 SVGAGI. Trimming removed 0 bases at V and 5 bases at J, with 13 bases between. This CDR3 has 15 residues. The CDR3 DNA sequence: TGTGCCAGCAGTTACTCGGCAGGGTCGCGAACTGAAGCTTTCTTT. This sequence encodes CASSYSAGSRTEAFF.

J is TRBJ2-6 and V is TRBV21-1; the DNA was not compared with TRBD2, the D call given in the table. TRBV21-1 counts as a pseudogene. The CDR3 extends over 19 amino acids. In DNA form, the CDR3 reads TGTGCCAGCAGCAAAGACGGGGCAGGGACTTCCTCTGGGGCCAACGTCCTGACTTTC. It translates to CASSKDGAGTSSGANVLTF.

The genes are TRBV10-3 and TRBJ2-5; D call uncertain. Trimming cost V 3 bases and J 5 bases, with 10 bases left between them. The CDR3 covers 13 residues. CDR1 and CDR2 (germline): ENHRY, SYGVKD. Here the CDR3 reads CAISDAIGETQYF. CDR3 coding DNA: TGTGCCATCAGTGACGCCATAGGGGAGACCCAGTACTTC.

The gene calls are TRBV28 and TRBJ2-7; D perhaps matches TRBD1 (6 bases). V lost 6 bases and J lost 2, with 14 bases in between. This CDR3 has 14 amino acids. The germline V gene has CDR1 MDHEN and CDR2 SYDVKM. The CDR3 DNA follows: TGTGCCAGCAGGGGGGCAGGGACAACCTACGAGCAGTACTTC. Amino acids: CASRGAGTTYEQYF.

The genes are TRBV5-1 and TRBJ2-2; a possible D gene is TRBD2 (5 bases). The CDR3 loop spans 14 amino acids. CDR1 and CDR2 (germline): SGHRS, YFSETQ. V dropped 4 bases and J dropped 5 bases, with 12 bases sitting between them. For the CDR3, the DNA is TGCGCCAGCAGCGAGGGCCCACCTACCGGGGAGCTGTTTTTT. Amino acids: CASSEGPPTGELFF.

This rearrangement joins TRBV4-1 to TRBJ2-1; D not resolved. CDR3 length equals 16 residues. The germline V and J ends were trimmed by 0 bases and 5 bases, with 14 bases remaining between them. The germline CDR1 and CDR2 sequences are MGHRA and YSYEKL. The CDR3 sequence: CASSQDIPGLNNEQFF. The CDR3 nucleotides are TGCGCCAGCAGCCAAGATATTCCAGGTCTAAACAATGAGCAGTTCTTC.

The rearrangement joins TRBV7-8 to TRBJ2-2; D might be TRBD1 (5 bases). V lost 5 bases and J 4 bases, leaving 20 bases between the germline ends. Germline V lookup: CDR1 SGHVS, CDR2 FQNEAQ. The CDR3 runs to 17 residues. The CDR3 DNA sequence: TGTGCCAGCAGCGCAAAAAGGGGCAGGGTCGGCACCGGGGAGCTGTTTTTT. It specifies CASSAKRGRVGTGELFF.

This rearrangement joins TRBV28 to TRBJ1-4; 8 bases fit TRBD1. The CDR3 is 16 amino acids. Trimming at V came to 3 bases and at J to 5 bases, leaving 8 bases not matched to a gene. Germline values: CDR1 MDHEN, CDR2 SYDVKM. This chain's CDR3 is CASSFTGQGLNEKLFF. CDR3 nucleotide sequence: TGTGCCAGCAGTTTCACTGGACAGGGCCTAAATGAAAAACTGTTTTTT. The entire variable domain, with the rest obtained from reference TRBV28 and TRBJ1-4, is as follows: DVKVTQSSRYLVKRTGEKVFLECVQDMDHENMFWYRQDPGLGLRLIYFSYDVKMKEKGDIPEGYSVSREKKERFSLILESASTNQTSMYLCASSFTGQGLNEKLFFGSGTQLSVL.

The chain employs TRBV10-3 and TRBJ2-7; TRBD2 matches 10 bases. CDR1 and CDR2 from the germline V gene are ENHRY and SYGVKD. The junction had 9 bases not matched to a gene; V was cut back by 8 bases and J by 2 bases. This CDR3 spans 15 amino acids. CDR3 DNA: TGTGCCATCCGAGCTAGCGGGAGTGTCACCTACGAGCAGTACTTC. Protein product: CAIRASGSVTYEQYF.

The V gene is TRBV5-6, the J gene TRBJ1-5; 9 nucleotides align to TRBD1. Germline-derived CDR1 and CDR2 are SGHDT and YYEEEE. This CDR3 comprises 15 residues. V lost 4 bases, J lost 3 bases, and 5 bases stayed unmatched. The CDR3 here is CASSRGQGINQPQHF. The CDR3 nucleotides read TGTGCCAGCAGCAGAGGACAGGGGATCAATCAGCCCCAGCATTTT.

Here the CDR3 reads CASSEPGGTQYF. CDR3 in DNA: TGTGCCAGCAGTGAACCGGGCGGGACCCAGTACTTC. J is TRBJ2-5 and V is TRBV2, with D uncertain. The CDR3 sequence is 12 residues long. V lost 2 bases and J 7 bases, leaving 8 bases between the germline ends. CDR1 and CDR2 (germline): SNHLY, FYNNEI.

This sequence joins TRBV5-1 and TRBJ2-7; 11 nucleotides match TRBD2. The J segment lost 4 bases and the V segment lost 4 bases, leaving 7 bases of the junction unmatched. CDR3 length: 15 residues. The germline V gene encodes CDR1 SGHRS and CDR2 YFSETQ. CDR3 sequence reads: CASSALAGDYYEQYF. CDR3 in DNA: TGCGCCAGCAGCGCACTAGCGGGAGACTATTACGAGCAGTACTTC.

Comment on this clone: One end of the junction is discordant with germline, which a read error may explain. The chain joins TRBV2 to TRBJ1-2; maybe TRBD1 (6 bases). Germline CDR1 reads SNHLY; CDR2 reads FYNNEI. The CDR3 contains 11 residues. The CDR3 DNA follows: TGTGCCAGCAGTGTAAAGGTGACAGGATCCTTC. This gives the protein CASSVKVTGSF.

CDR3 sequence (DNA): TGCGCCAGCGAAGAACCGAGCACAGATACGCAGTATTTT. It yields the protein CASEEPSTDTQYF. The chain employs TRBV10-2 and TRBJ2-3; D is undetermined. Trimming shortened V by 8 bases and J by 0 bases, and 9 bases separated the two germline ends. CDR1 is WSHSY and CDR2 is SAAADI in the germline V gene. The CDR3 is 13 residues long.

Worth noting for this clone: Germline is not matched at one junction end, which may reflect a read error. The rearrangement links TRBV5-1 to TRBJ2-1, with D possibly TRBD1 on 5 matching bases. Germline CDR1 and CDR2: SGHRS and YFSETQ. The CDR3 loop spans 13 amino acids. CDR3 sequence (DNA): TGCGCCGGCAGCAGGGACTCCTACAATGAGCAGTTCTTC. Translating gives CAGSRDSYNEQFF.

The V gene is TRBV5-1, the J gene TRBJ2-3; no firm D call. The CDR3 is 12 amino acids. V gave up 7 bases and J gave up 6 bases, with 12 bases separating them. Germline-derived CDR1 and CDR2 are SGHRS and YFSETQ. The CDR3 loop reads CASSPPADTQYF. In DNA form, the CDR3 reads TGCGCCAGCTCGCCCCCCGCTGATACGCAGTATTTT. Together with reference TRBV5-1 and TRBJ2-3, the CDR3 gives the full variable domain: KAGVTQTPRYLIKTRGQQVTLSCSPISGHRSVSWYQQTPGQGLQFLFEYFSETQRNKGNFPGRFSGRQFSNSRSEMNVSTLELGDSALYLCASSPPADTQYFGPGTRLTVL.

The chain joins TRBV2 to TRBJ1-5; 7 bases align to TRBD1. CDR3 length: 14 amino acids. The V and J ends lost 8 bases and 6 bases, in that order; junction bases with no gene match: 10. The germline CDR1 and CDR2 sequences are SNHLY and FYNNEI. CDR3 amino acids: CASLDREGSQPQHF. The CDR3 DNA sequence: TGTGCCAGCCTCGACAGGGAAGGGAGTCAGCCCCAGCATTTT.

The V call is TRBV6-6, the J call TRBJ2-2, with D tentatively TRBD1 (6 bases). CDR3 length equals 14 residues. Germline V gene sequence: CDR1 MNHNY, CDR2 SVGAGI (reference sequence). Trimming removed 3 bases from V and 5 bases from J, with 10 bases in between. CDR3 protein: CASSYPTGTGELFF. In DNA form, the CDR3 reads TGTGCCAGCAGTTATCCCACAGGGACCGGGGAGCTGTTTTTT.

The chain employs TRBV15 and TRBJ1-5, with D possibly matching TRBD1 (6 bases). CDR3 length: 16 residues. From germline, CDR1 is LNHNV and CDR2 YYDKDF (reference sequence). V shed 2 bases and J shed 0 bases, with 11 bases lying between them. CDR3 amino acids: CATSRLQGISNQPQHF. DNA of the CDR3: TGTGCCACCAGCAGACTACAGGGAATTAGCAATCAGCCCCAGCATTTT.

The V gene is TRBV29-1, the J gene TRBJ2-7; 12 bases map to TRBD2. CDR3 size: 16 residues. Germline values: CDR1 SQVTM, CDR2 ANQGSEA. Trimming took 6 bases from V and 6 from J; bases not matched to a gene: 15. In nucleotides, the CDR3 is TGCAGCGTCGGAAGACTAGCGGGAGTAAATAGTGGCGAGCAGTACTTC. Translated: CSVGRLAGVNSGEQYF.

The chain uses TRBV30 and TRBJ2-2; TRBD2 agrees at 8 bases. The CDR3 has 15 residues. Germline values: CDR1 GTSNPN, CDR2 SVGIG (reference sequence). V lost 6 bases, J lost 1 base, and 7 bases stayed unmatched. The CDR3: CACNGGAGNTGELFF. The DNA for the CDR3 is TGTGCCTGTAACGGGGGGGCAGGGAACACCGGGGAGCTGTTTTTT.